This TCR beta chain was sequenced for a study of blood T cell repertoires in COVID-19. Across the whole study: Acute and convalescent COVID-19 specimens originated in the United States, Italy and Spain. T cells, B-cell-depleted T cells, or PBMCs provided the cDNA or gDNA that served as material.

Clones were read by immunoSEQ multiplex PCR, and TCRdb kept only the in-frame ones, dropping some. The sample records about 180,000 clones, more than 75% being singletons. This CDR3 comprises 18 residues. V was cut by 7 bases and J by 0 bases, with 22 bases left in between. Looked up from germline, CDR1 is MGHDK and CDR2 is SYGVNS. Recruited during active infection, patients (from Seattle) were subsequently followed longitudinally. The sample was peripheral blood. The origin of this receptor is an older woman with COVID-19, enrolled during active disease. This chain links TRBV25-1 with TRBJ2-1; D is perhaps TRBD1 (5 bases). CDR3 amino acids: CASIGAGVGACSYNEQFF. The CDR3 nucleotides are TGTGCCAGCATTGGGGCCGGAGTTGGAGCATGCTCCTACAATGAGCAGTTCTTC.